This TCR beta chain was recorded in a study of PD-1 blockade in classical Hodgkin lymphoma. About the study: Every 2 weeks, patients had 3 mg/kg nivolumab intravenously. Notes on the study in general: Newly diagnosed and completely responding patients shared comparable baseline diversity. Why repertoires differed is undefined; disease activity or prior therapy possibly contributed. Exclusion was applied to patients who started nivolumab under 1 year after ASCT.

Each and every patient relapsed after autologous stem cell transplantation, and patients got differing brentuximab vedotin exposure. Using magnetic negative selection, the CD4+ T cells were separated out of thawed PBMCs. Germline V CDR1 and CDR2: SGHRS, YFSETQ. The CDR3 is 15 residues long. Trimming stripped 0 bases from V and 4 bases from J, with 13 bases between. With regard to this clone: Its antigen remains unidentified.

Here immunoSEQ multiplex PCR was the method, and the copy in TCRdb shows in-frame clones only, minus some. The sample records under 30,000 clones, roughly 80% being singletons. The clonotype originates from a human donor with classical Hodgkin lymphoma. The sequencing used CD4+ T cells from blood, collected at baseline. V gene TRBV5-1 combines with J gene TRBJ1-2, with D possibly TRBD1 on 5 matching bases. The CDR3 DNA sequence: TGCGCCAGCAGCTTGGGAACTCAACAGGCCTATGGCTACACCTTC. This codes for CASSLGTQQAYGYTF.